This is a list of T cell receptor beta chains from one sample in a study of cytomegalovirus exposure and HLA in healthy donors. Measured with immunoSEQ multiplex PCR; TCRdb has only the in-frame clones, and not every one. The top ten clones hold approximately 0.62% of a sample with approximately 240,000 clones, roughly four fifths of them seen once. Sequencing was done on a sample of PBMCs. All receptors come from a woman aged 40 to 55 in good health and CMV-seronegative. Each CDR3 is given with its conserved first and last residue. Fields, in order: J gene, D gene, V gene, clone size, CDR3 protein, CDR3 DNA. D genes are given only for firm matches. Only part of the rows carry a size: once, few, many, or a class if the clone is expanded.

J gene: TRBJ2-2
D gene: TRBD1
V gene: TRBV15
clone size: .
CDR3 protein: CATSRTGIGTGELFF
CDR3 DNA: TGTGCCACCTCCCGGACAGGGATCGGCACCGGGGAGCTGTTTTTT

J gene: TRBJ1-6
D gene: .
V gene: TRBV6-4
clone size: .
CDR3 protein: CASSGPGGHSPLHF
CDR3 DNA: TGTGCCAGCAGTGGGCCCGGGGGTCATTCACCCCTCCACTTT

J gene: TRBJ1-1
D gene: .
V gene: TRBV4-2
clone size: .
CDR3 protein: CASSQDLFTIRNTEAFF
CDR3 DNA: TGTGCCAGCAGCCAAGATCTTTTTACCATCAGGAACACTGAAGCTTTCTTT

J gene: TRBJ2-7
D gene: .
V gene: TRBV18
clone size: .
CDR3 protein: CASSTGTSYEQYF
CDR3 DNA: TGTGCCAGCTCAACTGGGACTTCCTACGAGCAGTACTTC

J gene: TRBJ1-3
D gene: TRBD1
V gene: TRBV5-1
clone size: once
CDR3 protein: CASSSQGAGNTIYF
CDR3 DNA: TGCGCCAGCAGCTCACAGGGGGCTGGAAACACCATATATTTT

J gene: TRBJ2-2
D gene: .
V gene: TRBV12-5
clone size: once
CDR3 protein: CASGLVVGGLVTGELFF
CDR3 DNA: TGTGCTAGTGGTTTGGTTGTGGGGGGGCTCGTCACCGGGGAGCTGTTTTTT

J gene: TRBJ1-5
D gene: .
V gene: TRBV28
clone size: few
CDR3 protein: CASTWRREREQPQHF
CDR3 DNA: TGTGCCAGCACCTGGAGGAGGGAAAGAGAACAGCCCCAGCATTTT

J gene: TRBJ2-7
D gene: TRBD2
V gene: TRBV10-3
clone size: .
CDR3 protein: CAIRGSGGSLYEQYF
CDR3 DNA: TGTGCCATCAGGGGGAGCGGGGGGTCCCTCTACGAGCAGTACTTC

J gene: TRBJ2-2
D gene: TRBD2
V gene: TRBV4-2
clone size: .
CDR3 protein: CASSYLSGGADTGGLFF
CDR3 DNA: TGTGCCAGCAGCTACCTTAGCGGGGGGGCTGACACCGGGGGGCTGTTTTTT

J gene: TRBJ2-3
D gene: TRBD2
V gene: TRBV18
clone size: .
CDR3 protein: CASSPFQLAGFTDTQYF
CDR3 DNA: TGTGCCAGCTCACCCTTTCAACTAGCGGGATTCACAGATACGCAGTATTTT

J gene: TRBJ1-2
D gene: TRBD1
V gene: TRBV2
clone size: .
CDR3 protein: CASRPTGGPLMYGYTF
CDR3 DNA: TGTGCCAGCAGACCGACAGGGGGCCCTCTAATGTATGGCTACACCTTC

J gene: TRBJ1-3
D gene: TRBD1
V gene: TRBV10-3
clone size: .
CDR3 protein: CAIRRQGDSGNTIYF
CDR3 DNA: TGTGCCATCAGAAGACAGGGGGACTCTGGAAACACCATATATTTT

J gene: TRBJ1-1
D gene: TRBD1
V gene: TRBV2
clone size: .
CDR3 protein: CASRFPGQGRNTEAFF
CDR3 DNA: TGTGCCAGCAGATTCCCGGGACAGGGAAGGAACACTGAAGCTTTCTTT

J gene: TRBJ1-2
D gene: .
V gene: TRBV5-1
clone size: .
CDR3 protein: CASSLAGPGGYTF
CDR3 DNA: TGCGCCAGCAGCTTGGCTGGACCAGGGGGCTACACCTTC

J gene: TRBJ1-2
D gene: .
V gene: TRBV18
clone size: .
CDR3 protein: CASSPSGLEYGYTF
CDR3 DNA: TGTGCCAGCTCACCATCAGGGCTAGAGTATGGCTACACCTTC

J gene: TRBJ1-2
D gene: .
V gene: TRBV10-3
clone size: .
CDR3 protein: CAISPTGEAGYTF
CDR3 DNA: TGTGCCATCAGCCCTACGGGGGAAGCGGGCTACACCTTC

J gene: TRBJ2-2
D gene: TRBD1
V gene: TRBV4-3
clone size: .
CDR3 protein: CASRDRVGANTGELFF
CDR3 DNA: TGCGCCAGCAGGGACAGGGTAGGAGCGAACACCGGGGAGCTGTTTTTT

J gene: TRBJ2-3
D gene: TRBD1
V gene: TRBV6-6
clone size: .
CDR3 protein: CASRNQGVATDTQYF
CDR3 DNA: TGTGCCAGCAGAAACCAGGGGGTAGCGACAGATACGCAGTATTTT

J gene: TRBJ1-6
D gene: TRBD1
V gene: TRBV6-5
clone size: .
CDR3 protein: CASSLDRVDYSPLHF
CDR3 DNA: TGTGCCAGCAGCCTGGACAGGGTCGATTATTCACCCCTCCACTTT

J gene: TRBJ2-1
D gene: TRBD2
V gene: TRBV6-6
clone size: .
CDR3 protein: CASSKTSGGAGEQFF
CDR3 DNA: TGTGCCAGCAGTAAGACTAGCGGGGGGGCAGGTGAGCAGTTCTTC

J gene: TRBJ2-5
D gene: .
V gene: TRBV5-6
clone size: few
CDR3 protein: CASSLATAKTQYF
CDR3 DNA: TGTGCCAGCAGCTTGGCTACAGCCAAGACCCAGTACTTC

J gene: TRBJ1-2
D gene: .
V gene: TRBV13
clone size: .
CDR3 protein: CASSPRGNWGYTF
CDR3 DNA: TGTGCCAGCAGCCCGAGGGGGAACTGGGGCTACACCTTC

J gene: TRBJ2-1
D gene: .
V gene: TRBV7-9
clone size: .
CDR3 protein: CASSPTDRSSYNEQFF
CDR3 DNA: TGTGCCAGCAGCCCCACCGACAGGAGCTCCTACAATGAGCAGTTCTTC

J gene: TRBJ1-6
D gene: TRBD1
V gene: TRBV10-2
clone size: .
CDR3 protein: CASTLDRAGSPLHF
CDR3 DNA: TGCGCCAGCACTTTGGACAGGGCCGGCTCACCCCTCCACTTT

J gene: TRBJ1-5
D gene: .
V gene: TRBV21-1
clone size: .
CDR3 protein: CASSLRGGGNQPQHF
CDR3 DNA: TGTGCCAGCAGCCTAAGGGGAGGGGGCAATCAGCCCCAGCATTTT

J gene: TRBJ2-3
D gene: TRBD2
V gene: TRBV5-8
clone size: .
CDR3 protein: CASSLEGTRSDTQYF
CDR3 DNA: TGTGCCAGCAGCTTGGAGGGGACTAGGTCCGATACGCAGTATTTT

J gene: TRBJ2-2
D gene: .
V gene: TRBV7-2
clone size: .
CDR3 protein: CASSPDRWNTGELFF
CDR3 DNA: TGTGCCAGCAGCCCCGACAGGTGGAACACCGGGGAGCTGTTTTTT

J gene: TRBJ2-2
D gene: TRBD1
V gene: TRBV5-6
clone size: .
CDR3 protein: CASSPGQSNTGELFF
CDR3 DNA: TGTGCCAGCAGCCCGGGACAGTCGAACACCGGGGAGCTGTTTTTT

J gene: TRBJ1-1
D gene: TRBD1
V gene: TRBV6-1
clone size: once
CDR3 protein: CASSGPGTGGQAFF
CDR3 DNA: TGTGCCAGCAGCGGACCCGGGACAGGGGGGCAAGCTTTCTTT

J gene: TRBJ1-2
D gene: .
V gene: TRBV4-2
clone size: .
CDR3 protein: CASSQDQGLFYYGYTF
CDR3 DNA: TGTGCCAGCAGCCAAGATCAGGGACTTTTTTACTATGGCTACACCTTC

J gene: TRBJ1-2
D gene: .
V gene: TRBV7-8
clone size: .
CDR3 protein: CASSRLLASYGYTF
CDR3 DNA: TGTGCCAGCAGTCGCCTCCTGGCCTCCTATGGCTACACCTTC

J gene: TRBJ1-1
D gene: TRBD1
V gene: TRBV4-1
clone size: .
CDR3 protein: CASSQPTGEKAFF
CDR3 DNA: TGCGCCAGCAGCCAACCTACAGGGGAGAAAGCTTTCTTT

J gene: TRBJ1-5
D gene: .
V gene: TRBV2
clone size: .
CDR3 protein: CASSDQAGHSNQPQHF
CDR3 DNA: TGTGCCAGCAGTGATCAGGCAGGTCACAGCAATCAGCCCCAGCATTTT

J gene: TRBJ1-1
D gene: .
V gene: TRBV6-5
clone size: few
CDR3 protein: CASSYPGSEAFF
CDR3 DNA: TGTGCCAGCAGTTACCCGGGGTCTGAAGCTTTCTTT

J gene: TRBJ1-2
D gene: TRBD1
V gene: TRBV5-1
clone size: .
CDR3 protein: CASSFPWSGGGGYTF
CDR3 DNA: TGCGCCAGCAGCTTTCCATGGTCAGGGGGAGGTGGCTACACCTTC

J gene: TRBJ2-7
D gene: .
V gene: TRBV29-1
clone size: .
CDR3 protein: CSVTRGDSYEQYF
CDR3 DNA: TGCAGCGTGACCAGGGGGGACTCCTACGAGCAGTACTTC

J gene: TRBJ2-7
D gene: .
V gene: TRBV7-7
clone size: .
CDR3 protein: CASSLSIASEQYF
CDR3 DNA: TGTGCTAGCAGCTTATCGATAGCCTCCGAGCAGTACTTC

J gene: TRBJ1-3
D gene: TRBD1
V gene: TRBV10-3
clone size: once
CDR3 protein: CAISEGRGSGNTIYF
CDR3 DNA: TGTGCCATCAGTGAGGGCAGGGGGTCTGGAAACACCATATATTTT

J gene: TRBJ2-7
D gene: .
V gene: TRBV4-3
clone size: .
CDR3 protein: CASSQDPRGATYEQYF
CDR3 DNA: TGCGCCAGCAGCCAAGATCCCAGGGGGGCGACCTACGAGCAGTACTTC

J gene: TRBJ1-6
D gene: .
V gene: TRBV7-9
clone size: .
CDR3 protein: CASSLGPRGGNYNSPLHF
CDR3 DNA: TGTGCCAGCAGCTTAGGTCCAAGGGGGGGTAACTATAATTCACCCCTCCACTTT

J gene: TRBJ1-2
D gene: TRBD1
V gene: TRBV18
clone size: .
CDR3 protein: CASSDLDRAGYGYTF
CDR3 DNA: TGTGCCAGCTCCGACTTGGACAGGGCTGGCTATGGCTACACCTTC

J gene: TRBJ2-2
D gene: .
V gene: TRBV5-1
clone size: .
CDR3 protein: CASSLTGKNTGELFF
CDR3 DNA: TGCGCCAGCAGCTTGACCGGGAAGAACACCGGGGAGCTGTTTTTT

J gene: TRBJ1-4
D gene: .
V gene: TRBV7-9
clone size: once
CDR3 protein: CASRRIGEGDEKLFF
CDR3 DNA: TGTGCCAGCAGGCGCATAGGAGAAGGAGATGAAAAACTGTTTTTT

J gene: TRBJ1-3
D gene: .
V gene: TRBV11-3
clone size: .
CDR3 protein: CASSFDGSSGNTIYF
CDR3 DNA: TGTGCCAGCAGCTTCGACGGGAGCTCTGGAAACACCATATATTTT

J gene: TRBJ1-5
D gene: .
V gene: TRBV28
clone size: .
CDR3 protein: CASSLLYRGGNQPQHF
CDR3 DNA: TGTGCCAGCAGTTTATTGTATCGGGGGGGCAATCAGCCCCAGCATTTT

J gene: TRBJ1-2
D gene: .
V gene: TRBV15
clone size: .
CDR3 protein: CATSSGGYNYGYTF
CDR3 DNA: TGTGCCACCAGCAGCGGGGGTTATAACTATGGCTACACCTTC

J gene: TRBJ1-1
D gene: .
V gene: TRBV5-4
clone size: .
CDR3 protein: CASSLVAGNTEAFF
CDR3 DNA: TGTGCCAGCAGCTTGGTGGCAGGGAACACTGAAGCTTTCTTT